This T cell receptor beta chain was recorded in a study of blood T cell repertoires in COVID-19. Study-level background: T cells, B-cell-depleted T cells, or PBMCs provided the cDNA or gDNA that served as material.

Authors' data handling: The assay estimated nucleated cells by amplifying reference gene primers. Assay: immunoSEQ multiplex PCR; the TCRdb copy retains only in-frame clones and omits some. For V, J and clone size, that table is used; D and trimming come from the DNA. The data show approximately 300,000 clones, about 88% seen once. Cohort placement rested on clinical history that participants reported themselves. The germline gives CDR1 KGHDR, CDR2 SFDVKD. This CDR3 is 15 amino acids long. V dropped 4 bases and J dropped 2; count of bases not matched to a gene: 3. The sample consisted of PBMCs or T cells enriched from blood (not recorded which). The V gene is TRBV24-1, the J gene TRBJ2-3, with 9 bases identical to TRBD2. The sequence came from a man aged 55 to 70 who had recovered from COVID-19. The CDR3 loop is CATSDQGLATDTQYF. In DNA, the CDR3 is TGTGCCACCAGTGACCAGGGACTAGCCACAGATACGCAGTATTTT.